This entry is about one T cell receptor (beta chain). This clone's antigen is unknown. One base away there is no much larger clone; base qualities are not given. These data originate in a study of cytomegalovirus exposure and HLA in healthy donors (dated by TCRdb to the late 2010s). In terms of the full investigation: An earlier analysis of fewer than 750 of the donors reported 250 to 350 Gb of sequence data and 90 million to 120 million unique TCR beta sequences obtained from roughly 170 million T cells. Roughly 320 gigabases of sequencing data and about 92 million unique TCR sequences made up an early release that covered fewer than 650 HLA-typed donors. Of the 300 to 450 genotyped donors, around 81% fell in the genetic ancestry cluster associated with self-reported Caucasian donors. The aim of the study was to test whether cataloging public T cell receptors could identify signatures of past pathogen exposure. The T cell repertoires of under 700 subjects were profiled by immunosequencing and related to cytomegalovirus serostatus. Along with the approximately 670-subject first cohort, a separate validation cohort of more than 90 different subjects was used. High-throughput TCR immunosequencing, statistical association of individual TCRs with disease status, and machine learning were combined to predict cytomegalovirus infection status. To study patterns of TCR occurrence, a later analysis re-analyzed previously published TCR beta repertoires from 700 or so donors and added high-resolution HLA genotyping. Rather than using new phenotypic data, the later analysis identified candidate immune exposures from TCR beta sequences and from how often those sequences occurred across donors. An earlier analysis of some 600 of the donors applied high-throughput TCR beta sequencing to assess whether each TCR beta V gene segment acted as functional or pseudogenic. Donor age, sex, ethnicity and CMV serostatus were compiled alongside the repertoire data. A later genetic analysis took genome-wide SNP genotypes for about three fifths of the roughly 700 donors and used that subset as a discovery cohort. All discovery cohort repertoires had been generated using a single sequencing platform. HLA typing included class I and class II loci at four-digit resolution. The number of donors typed differed by locus, with roughly 620-640 for A, B, C, DRB1 and DQB1, around 560 for DQA1, approximately 570 for DPA1, and under 490 for DPB1. Four to six DR-DQ haplotypes were handled as single units for association and clustering, since linkage in the cohort was strong. On average, about 200,000 unique TCR beta nucleotide sequences were sequenced per donor among roughly 430 genotyped donors of the cohort, with around 19% of those sequences being non-productive. Overall study outcomes, separate from this receptor: A later analysis reported that several top co-occurrence clusters appeared linked to parvovirus B19, influenza, CMV and Epstein-Barr virus. Only TCR beta chains were sequenced in this cohort, and the absence of alpha or paired-chain data limited detectable features. When HLA alleles, especially DR and DQ, strongly co-occurred, attributing TCR associations to individual alleles was difficult. A cluster of highly shared sequence variants was judged likely to represent a technical artifact of the sequencing pipeline. The earlier analysis of fewer than 750 of the donors excluded over 15 rarely observed V segments, including chromosome 9 orphons, because counts were too low. An association between a missense DCLRE1C variant and V-gene and J-gene trimming of TCR beta chains was found in a later genetic analysis and replicated in an independent cohort. In a later analysis, TCR association rates were found to vary across HLA loci, with the most associated TCRs seen for DRB1 alleles and the fewest for HLA-C alleles. The authors suggested that the approach could potentially be extended to other disease states and immunological phenotypes. Some IMGT-functional V segments, including TRBV6-2 and TRBV6-3, could not be distinguished by the 87-base-pair reads and were therefore excluded. Correlated functional status among segregating V segments might be attributable to linkage disequilibrium, but an unknown experimental factor could not be ruled out. In a later analysis, most CMV-associated TCR beta chains were found to appear HLA-restricted, with HLA associations seemingly driven largely by CMV exposure. A later analysis associated about 17,000 TCR beta sequences with specific HLA alleles at a false discovery rate of 0.05. In a later analysis, HLA-associated TCR beta chains were found to be more clonally expanded and to have lower generation probabilities than equally common non-associated chains. Most TCR sequences were seen in very few donors, while some public TCRs were found in many individuals. HLA typing was unavailable for some donors at each locus, so association tests used only the typed subset. Sequencing depth was assumed to be roughly uniform across donors in the presence/absence analyses, though that assumption may not hold. The study gave a list of under 200 TCR beta chains associated with cytomegalovirus. In an earlier analysis of about 540 of the donors, most TCR beta V segments were observed in productive rearrangements about 87% or about 30% of the time, broadly matching IMGT annotations. Immune exposure information for the cohort was limited to CMV serostatus. A further reported finding was that TCR beta sequences accurately predicted the HLA-A and HLA-B alleles for most subjects in the first cohort. Cytomegalovirus status was reported to be diagnosed by the classifier with high specificity and sensitivity in both the original and validation cohorts. Three of the identified cytomegalovirus-associated TCR beta chains were confirmed in vitro to be specific for cytomegalovirus antigens. Compared with the 666-donor mean, donors in an Asian-associated ancestry cluster had fewer N-insertions in productive TCRs, according to a later genetic analysis.

The cohort comprised fewer than 750 healthy bone marrow donors. All cohort members were sampled while nominally healthy, although unrecorded immune exposures were likely present. The donor was CMV seropositive and belonged to the group of 250 to 350 seropositive cohort members. Every donor gave a peripheral blood sample, and the peripheral blood mononuclear cells from that sample were used for TCR beta sequencing. Genomic DNA extraction from the blood cell samples was performed with the Qiagen DNeasy Blood Extraction Kit. The CDR3 holds 13 amino acids from the cysteine to the phenylalanine. Just CDR3 DNA is preserved here, 39 bases in frame from base 1. Via the germline V gene, CDR1 is SGHRS and CDR2 YFSETQ. V lost 4 bases and J lost 8 bases, and the count of bases not matched to a germline gene is 8. The library was made by the immunoSEQ multiplex PCR assay. For the multiplex PCR, a mixture combining 60 forward primers for TCR Vbeta segments and 13 reverse primers for TCR Jbeta segments was used. The CDR3 region of rearranged TCR beta genes was amplified from genomic DNA by a multiplex PCR assay. On the Illumina HiSeq System, the amplified TCR beta libraries were sequenced as 87-base-pair reads. The source study handled its data this way. In a later analysis, tens of millions of unique TCR beta chains were counted across the 500 to 700 repertoires, and approximately 11 million of these chains were shared by at least two donors. A nearest-neighbor algorithm error-corrected the raw reads and collapsed the reads into unique sequences, merging closely related sequences to remove PCR and sequencing errors. V, D and J gene segments were assigned by aligning CDR3 sequences to IMGT reference sequences. For a sequence to be retained, a match of at least six nucleotides was required to both a V gene segment and a J gene segment. Rearrangements were called productive when the CDR3 lacked stop codons and stayed in frame with V and J; all others were non-productive. CDR3 was defined according to IMGT convention as the region running from the second conserved V-encoded cysteine to the conserved J-encoded phenylalanine. The earlier analysis of some 540 of the donors excluded any sequence lacking an unambiguous match to a single V gene segment. An earlier analysis of approximately 590 of the donors classified V segments as functional when productive rearrangements were above 56.7% and as segregating when the standard deviation between donors was above 5%. To diagnose cytomegalovirus status from the catalog of TCR beta chain sequences, a statistical classification framework was built. A later analysis assigned V and J genes by comparing TCR nucleotide sequences with IMGT/GENE-DB human TR gene sequences. A later analysis assigned CDR3 sequences and most-parsimonious VDJ recombination scenarios with the TCRdist pipeline. In a later analysis, each TCR beta chain was defined by its CDR3 amino acid sequence together with its V-gene family, and reads without a unique V-gene family were excluded. In a later analysis, around 600 highly shared, low-generation-probability nucleotide sequences were removed to address suspected cross-contamination and a sequencing artifact. For each public chain, a later analysis derived a clonal expansion index from normalized ranks of inferred template counts within each repertoire. A later analysis computed generation probabilities with a VDJ recombination model fitted to out-of-frame rearrangements, and checked the results against IGoR. Hypergeometric tests were used in a later analysis to score TCR-TCR, TCR-HLA and TCR-CMV co-occurrence, with a repertoire-size bias correction applied to the TCR pairs. In a later analysis, false discovery rates were estimated by permuting HLA or CMV assignments 20 times. In a later analysis, co-occurring TCRs were grouped using DBSCAN, and TCRdist sequence similarity was added for clustering within HLA-allele-positive subsets. Repertoires with fewer than 30,000 or more than 120,000 public chains, plus five repertoires with anomalous nucleotide sharing, were excluded from co-occurrence clustering. TCRdb re-hosts the immuneACCESS table, in-frame sequences only. Its copies lack some clones; in the studies checked, an unresolved V gene accounts for under half of them, and the cause for the rest is not known. V and J calls and clone size are those listed in that table; D and trimming were worked out from the DNA. For this sample the table gives roughly 200,000 clones, of which roughly 80% were detected only once. The leading ten clones occupy less than 2.5% of the sample.

Sample: PBMCs. The chain joins TRBV5-1 to TRBJ1-2; 7 of the junction bases match TRBD1. The receptor's source is a woman in her twenties or thirties in good health and CMV-seropositive. The CDR3 reads CASSTQGSDGYTF. The DNA sequence follows: TGCGCCAGCAGCACACAGGGGAGTGACGGCTACACCTTC.